Below, 12 T cell receptor beta chains from the same sample are listed, as sequenced in a study of CXCR3-negative and CXCR3-positive naive CD8 T cells. The study made its TRB cDNA libraries by 5' RACE, adding UMI labels. Using the 5' RACE reads, TCRdb records one entry per CDR3 protein without DNA. This sample contains about 41,000 distinct CDR3 sequences. Sequencing was carried out using naive CXCR3- CD8+ T cells from blood. Subset noted: CD45RO-CCR7+CD27+CD95- naive CD8+ T cells lacking CXCR3 (TNR3-). The receptor set was obtained from a human donor in good health. Some clones in this sample may be carry-over from other donors' samples.

The chain uses TRBV20-1 and TRBJ2-1; the D call from TCRdb, TRBD2, cannot be confirmed without DNA. CDR3 length: 13 amino acids. In germline, CDR1 is DFQATT, CDR2 SNEGSKA (reference sequence). CDR3 amino acids: CSARRLAGNEQFF.

This chain joins TRBV7-3 and TRBJ2-1; TCRdb designates TRBD2, a call that cannot be tested without DNA. This CDR3 region has 14 residues. Germline CDR1 SGHTA, CDR2 FQGTGA. The CDR3 sequence: CASSLTSDYNEQFF.

This chain connects TRBV19 to TRBJ1-2; the D gene TCRdb calls, TRBD1, cannot be checked with no DNA. CDR1 is LNHDA, CDR2 SQIVND, per germline (reference sequence). The CDR3 has 15 residues. CDR3 loop: CASSAPSDGSYGYTF.

The chain recombines TRBV7-2 with TRBJ2-7; the D gene TCRdb calls, TRBD1, cannot be checked with no DNA. The CDR3 has 13 amino acids. The germline V gene has CDR1 SGHTA and CDR2 FQGNSA. The CDR3 loop is CASSLGPGNEQYF.

The J gene is TRBJ2-1, the V gene TRBV6-5; TCRdb returns TRBD1, unconfirmable since there is no DNA. CDR1 is MNHEY and CDR2 is SVGAGI in the germline V gene. The CDR3 length is 15 residues. The CDR3 sequence is CASSYSGTDYNEQFF.

The chain carries TRBV29-1 and TRBJ2-3; TCRdb gives TRBD1 as the D gene, but with no DNA this cannot be confirmed. The CDR3 covers 15 residues. Germline V gene data show CDR1 as SQVTM and CDR2 as ANQGSEA. This CDR3 is CSVDPQDRDTDTQYF.

In terms of frequency, this clonotype is medium-sized. V gene TRBV12-2 combines with J gene TRBJ1-1; with no DNA, the TCRdb D assignment of TRBD1 cannot be verified. TRBV12-2 is flagged as a pseudogene. CDR3 size: 14 residues. The CDR3 sequence is CNTIPGFLYTEAFF.

The chain joins TRBV7-2 to TRBJ2-6; TCRdb returns TRBD1, unconfirmable since there is no DNA. Germline CDR1 SGHTA, CDR2 FQGNSA. This CDR3 has 18 residues. The CDR3 sequence: CASSYLGWGVSGANVLTF.

V and J are TRBV7-7 and TRBJ2-5; without DNA, the TCRdb call of TRBD2 cannot be checked. CDR3 length equals 16 residues. CDR1 is SSHAT and CDR2 is FNYEAQ in the germline V gene (reference sequence). The CDR3 region is CASSVTSGGALETQYF.

V and J are TRBV30 and TRBJ1-1; TCRdb lists TRBD1, though no DNA is available to test this call. The CDR3 consists of 12 residues. Germline CDR1 is GTSNPN and CDR2 is SVGIG (reference sequence). CDR3 loop: CALQGEETEAFF.

CDR3 loop: CSARERWTEDYGYTF. The chain uses TRBV20-1 and TRBJ1-2; the TCRdb call, TRBD1, lacks DNA for checking. CDR3 size: 15 residues. Germline CDR1 reads DFQATT; CDR2 reads SNEGSKA (reference sequence).

The chain links TRBV29-1 to TRBJ2-1; TCRdb returns TRBD1, unconfirmable since there is no DNA. The CDR3 runs to 15 residues. The germline gives CDR1 SQVTM, CDR2 ANQGSEA. The chain's CDR3 is CSVYSGTGVVNEQFF.